Below are 7 T cell receptor beta chains sequenced from a single sample in a study of blood T cell repertoires in COVID-19 (dated by TCRdb to the early 2020s). Libraries were built with the immunoSEQ multiplex PCR assay. As stored in TCRdb, this immuneACCESS dataset retains in-frame rearrangements with V and J assigned. A fraction of the clones does not appear; measured against another copy, unresolved V genes explain less than half of the discrepancy, and the remainder lacks a known reason. Here the sample has over 150,000 clones; over 75% occur a single time. Less than 8% of the sample comes from the top ten. Sequencing used peripheral blood. Receptors originate from a man older than 75 with COVID-19, enrolled during active disease.

The CDR3, as DNA: TGTGCCAGCACCCTAGACAGGGGCACCGGGGAGCTGTTTTTT. This codes for CASTLDRGTGELFF. This rearrangement joins TRBV5-4 to TRBJ2-2; TRBD1 aligns across 8 bases. Germline V gives CDR1 SGHNT, CDR2 YYREEE (reference sequence). The CDR3 is 14 amino acids. J lost 4 bases, V lost 6 bases, and 5 bases had no gene match.

This chain connects TRBV19 to TRBJ1-2; 7 positions match TRBD1. J lost 4 bases, V lost 4 bases, and 6 bases had no gene match. CDR3 length equals 14 residues. Germline CDR1 reads LNHDA; CDR2 reads SQIVND (reference sequence). The CDR3 bases are TGTGCCAGTAGTAGGACCCGGGACAGCTATGGCTACACCTTC. Its translation is CASSRTRDSYGYTF.

The V call is TRBV25-1, the J call TRBJ2-5; the D gene is possibly TRBD1 (6 bases). Germline assignment: CDR1 MGHDK and CDR2 SYGVNS. Deletions cut 6 bases from V and 5 bases from J, with 19 bases between. The length of the CDR3 is 15 residues. CDR3 nucleotide sequence: TGTGCCAGCAGGGGTAGCTTGGGGACAACCGAGACCCAGTACTTC. It encodes CASRGSLGTTETQYF.

V and J are TRBV5-4 and TRBJ2-1, with 9 bases matching TRBD2. Germline CDR1 reads SGHNT; CDR2 reads YYREEE (reference sequence). V dropped 1 base and J dropped 7; count of bases not matched to a gene: 3. The CDR3 is 14 residues long. For the CDR3, the DNA is TGTGCCAGCAGCTTGCCTAGCGGGGTTAATGAGCAGTTCTTC. It specifies CASSLPSGVNEQFF.

The V gene is TRBV7-3, the J gene TRBJ2-1; TRBD2 aligns across 8 bases. CDR3 length: 13 residues. The junction had 4 bases not matched to a gene; V was cut back by 5 bases and J by 7 bases. CDR1 is SGHTA, CDR2 FQGTGA, per germline. The CDR3 reads CASSPGGINEQFF. CDR3 sequence (DNA): TGTGCCAGCAGCCCGGGGGGGATAAATGAGCAGTTCTTC.

This CDR3 reads CASSQDTGGQPQHF. In DNA form, the CDR3 reads TGTGCCAGCAGCCAAGACACAGGGGGACAGCCCCAGCATTTT. V gene TRBV4-2 combines with J gene TRBJ1-5, with 8 bases fitting TRBD1. J was trimmed by 7 bases and V by 0 bases; bases with no gene match: 2. Germline V lookup: CDR1 LGHNA, CDR2 YNFKEQ. The CDR3 has 14 residues.

This chain links TRBV18 with TRBJ2-7; D is unresolved. The CDR3 length is 14 residues. V was trimmed by 0 bases and J by 3 bases, leaving 9 bases between them. Germline V gene data show CDR1 as KGHSH and CDR2 as LQKENI. The CDR3 nucleotides are TGTGCCAGCTCACCACCGAGGCCGGACTACGAGCAGTACTTC. It translates to CASSPPRPDYEQYF.